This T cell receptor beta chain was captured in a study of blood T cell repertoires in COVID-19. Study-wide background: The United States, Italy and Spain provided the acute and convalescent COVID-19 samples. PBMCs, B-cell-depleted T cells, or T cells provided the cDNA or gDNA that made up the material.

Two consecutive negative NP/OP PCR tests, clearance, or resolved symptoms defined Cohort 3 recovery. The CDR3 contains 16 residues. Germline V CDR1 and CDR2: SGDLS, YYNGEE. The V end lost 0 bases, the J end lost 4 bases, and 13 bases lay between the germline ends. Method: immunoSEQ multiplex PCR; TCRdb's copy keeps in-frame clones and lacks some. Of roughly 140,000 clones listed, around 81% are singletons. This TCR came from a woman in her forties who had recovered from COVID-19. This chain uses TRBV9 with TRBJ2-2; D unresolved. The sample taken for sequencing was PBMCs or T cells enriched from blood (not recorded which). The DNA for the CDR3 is TGTGCCAGCAGCGTAGAGGCGAGGTCGGTCACCGGGGAGCTGTTTTTT. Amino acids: CASSVEARSVTGELFF.